This record concerns one T cell receptor beta chain sequence. The antigen remains undetermined. Some clones are missing from TCRdb's copy, which holds only in-frame ones; the method was immunoSEQ multiplex PCR. Of some 7,000 clones listed, more than 90% are singletons. The V and J ends lost 5 bases and 2 bases respectively, with 18 bases between them. CDR1 SEHNR and CDR2 FQNEAQ come from the germline V gene (reference sequence). The CDR3 is made up of 16 amino acids. Busulfan-fludarabine conditioning, marrow transplant, and cyclophosphamide on days +3 and +4 were administered. The entry originates in a study of T cells after posttransplantation cyclophosphamide. Study-level findings and limits: Donor CD8+ memory clones often dominated recipient blood repertoires at later times.

The TCR sequence derives from a male patient aged 60-70 years who received an allogeneic stem cell transplant from a related donor and was CMV-positive. The graft donor may have contributed some T cells. The gene calls are TRBV7-9 and TRBJ2-5, with a tentative D call TRBD1 (6 bases). The source material was CD8+ T cells sorted from blood, sampled after allogeneic stem cell transplant with posttransplant cyclophosphamide. The CDR3 DNA reads as TGTGCCAGCAGCCCGCGCTCTGGACAGAAACAAGAGACCCAGTACTTC. It translates to CASSPRSGQKQETQYF.